This TCR beta chain came from a study of T cell responses to AZD1222 COVID-19 vaccine. At the level of the study: Some second doses came at about 4 weeks and others at about 12 weeks; these were pooled.

Turning to this clone: The antigen remains unidentified.

The CDR3 extends over 17 amino acids. Germline CDR1 and CDR2: SNHLY and FYNNEI. V shed 0 bases and J shed 0 bases, with 12 bases lying between them. Data came from immunoSEQ multiplex PCR; TCRdb stores just in-frame clones and leaves some out. Here the sample spans some 180,000 clones, roughly 92% being singletons. Study results and caveats: The span of vaccine-associated CD4 TCRs extended across spike, with dominance at 160-218 and 743-854.

V is TRBV2 and J is TRBJ1-3; D call uncertain. The specimen comprised peripheral blood, sampled on day 0 of AZD1222 vaccination. The source is an adult in good health. Here the CDR3 reads CASSEAARAVSGNTIYF. The CDR3 nucleotides are TGTGCCAGCAGTGAAGCGGCCCGGGCTGTCTCTGGAAACACCATATATTTT.